The clone carrying this TCR beta chain was recorded many times. No antigen is known for it. The sample comes from a study of regulatory T cells in long-lasting Graves disease. Study information: Graves' cases, newly diagnosed, had used antithyroid drugs under 3 months.

Broader study findings: Newly diagnosed disease favored TRBV20-1 and TRBJ2-1 over persistent disease.

As to time point: newly diagnosed GD, antithyroid drugs for less than 3 months. RNA extracted from PBMCs served as the sequencing template. Graves' disease diagnoses used American Thyroid Association guidelines. Approximately 10-milliliter peripheral blood samples went into EDTA tubes. CDR1 SGDLS and CDR2 YYNGEE come from the germline V gene. V lost 3 bases to trimming and J lost 2 bases; unmatched junction nucleotides: 6. This CDR3 is built from 16 residues. Construction of TCR beta libraries relied on iRepertoire HTBI primers and on Arm-PCR targeting CDR3 regions. TCRdb reprocessed the multiplex PCR reads with MiXCR, giving one entry per CDR3 protein. The sample shows some 320,000 distinct CDR3 sequences, more than 15% of them seen only once.

The input for sequencing was peripheral blood mononuclear cells (PBMCs), taken at new diagnosis, from a patient treated with antithyroid drugs. The chain employs TRBV9 and TRBJ2-1; 9 bases map to TRBD2. The clonotype originates from a female donor with Graves disease. CDR3 nucleotides: TGTGCCAGCAGCGCCGGGACTAGCAGTACCTACAATGAGCAGTTCTTC. Amino acids: CASSAGTSSTYNEQFF.